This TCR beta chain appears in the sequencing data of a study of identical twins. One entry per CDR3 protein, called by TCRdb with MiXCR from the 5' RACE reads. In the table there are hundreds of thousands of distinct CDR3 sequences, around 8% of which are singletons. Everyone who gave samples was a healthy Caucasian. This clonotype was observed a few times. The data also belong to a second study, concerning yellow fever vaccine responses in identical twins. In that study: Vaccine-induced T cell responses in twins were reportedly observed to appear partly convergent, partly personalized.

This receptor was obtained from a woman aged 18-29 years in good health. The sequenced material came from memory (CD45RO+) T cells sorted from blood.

The CDR3 sequence: CASSLTSVRIGEGPGTDTQYF. The CDR3 DNA follows: TGTGCCAGCAGCTTAACGTCGGTTCGTATTGGAGAGGGGCCGGGCACAGATACGCAGTATTTT. The rearrangement links TRBV7-3 to TRBJ2-3; the D gene could be TRBD1 or TRBD2 (5 bases each). Germline CDR1 SGHTA, CDR2 FQGTGA. V was clipped by 0 bases and J by 1 base, with 26 bases between them. The CDR3 loop spans 21 amino acids.